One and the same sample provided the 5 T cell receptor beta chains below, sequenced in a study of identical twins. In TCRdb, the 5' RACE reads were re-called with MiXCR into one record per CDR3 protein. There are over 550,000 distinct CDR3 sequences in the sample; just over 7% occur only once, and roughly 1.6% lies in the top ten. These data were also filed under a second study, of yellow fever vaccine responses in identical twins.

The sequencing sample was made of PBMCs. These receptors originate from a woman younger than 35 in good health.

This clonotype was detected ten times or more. The DNA of the CDR3 is TGCGCCAGCGGCCGGGACGCAGCCTACAATGAGCAGTTCTTC. Its translation: CASGRDAAYNEQFF. This chain connects TRBV5-1 to TRBJ2-1; D is perhaps TRBD1 or TRBD2 (5 bases each). Trimming took off 7 bases at V and 2 bases at J, with 13 bases between the two ends. CDR3 size: 14 residues. CDR1 is SGHRS and CDR2 is YFSETQ in the germline V gene.

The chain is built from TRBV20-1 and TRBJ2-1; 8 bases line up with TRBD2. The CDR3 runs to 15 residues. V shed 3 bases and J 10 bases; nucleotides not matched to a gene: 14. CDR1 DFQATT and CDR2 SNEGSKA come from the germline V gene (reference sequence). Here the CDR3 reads CSARIAGPLLGEQFF. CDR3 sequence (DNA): TGCAGTGCTAGGATAGCGGGACCCCTCCTTGGCGAGCAGTTCTTC.

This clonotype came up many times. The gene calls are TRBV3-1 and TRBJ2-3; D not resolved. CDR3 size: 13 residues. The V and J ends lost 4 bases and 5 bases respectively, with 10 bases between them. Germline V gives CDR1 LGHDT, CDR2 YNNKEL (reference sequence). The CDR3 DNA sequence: TGTGCCAGCAGCCCCCCCGGTGTAGATACGCAGTATTTT. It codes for CASSPPGVDTQYF.

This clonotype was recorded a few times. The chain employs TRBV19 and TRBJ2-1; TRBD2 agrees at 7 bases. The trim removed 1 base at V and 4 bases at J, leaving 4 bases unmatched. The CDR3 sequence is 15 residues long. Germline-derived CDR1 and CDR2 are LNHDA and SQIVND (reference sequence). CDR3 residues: CASSIAGGVYNEQFF. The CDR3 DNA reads TGTGCCAGTAGTATAGCGGGAGGTGTGTACAATGAGCAGTTCTTC. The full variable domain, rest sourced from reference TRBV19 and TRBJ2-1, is DGGITQSPKYLFRKEGQNVTLSCEQNLNHDAMYWYRQDPGQGLRLIYYSQIVNDFQKGDIAEGYSVSREKKESFPLTVTSAQKNPTAFYLCASSIAGGVYNEQFFGPGTRLTVL.

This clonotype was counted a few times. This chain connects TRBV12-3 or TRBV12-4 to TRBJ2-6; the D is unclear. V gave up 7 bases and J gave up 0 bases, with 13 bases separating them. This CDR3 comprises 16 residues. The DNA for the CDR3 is TGTGCCAGCACACCCTTCGGGTACTCTGGGGCCAACGTCCTGACTTTC. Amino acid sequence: CASTPFGYSGANVLTF.